This record covers a single T cell receptor beta chain. Its antigen is unknown. RNA was isolated and reverse transcribed to cDNA, the sequencing template. Generated by immunoSEQ multiplex PCR, the TCRdb table keeps only in-frame clones and is missing some. Of more than 110,000 clones listed, around 50% were seen once; the top ten hold approximately 6.5%. This record belongs to a study of CD8+ T cells in alopecia areata. Study results and limitations: Across lesional scalp, and particularly alopecia totalis/universalis, clonality surpassed that of normal scalp. Against the mouse data, patients shared TCRs less clearly, possibly for HLA reasons.

V lost 6 bases, J lost 6 bases, and 19 bases lay in between. Germline CDR1 and CDR2: LGHNA and YNFKEQ. The CDR3 runs 15 residues. As part of sample collection, lesional scalp punch biopsies and peripheral blood were taken from alopecia areata patients. Both CD4+ and CD8+ T cells were separated by sorting PBMCs. The chain has TRBV4-2 and TRBJ2-3; D unresolved. Here the sequenced sample was CD4+ T cells sorted from blood, taken at week 0. The TCR was taken from a human donor with alopecia areata. CDR3 sequence: CASSPYWVTADTQYF. The CDR3 nucleotides are TGTGCCAGCAGTCCTTACTGGGTAACCGCGGATACGCAGTATTTT.